This T cell receptor (beta chain) derives from a study of blood T cell repertoires in COVID-19. In the study overall: Both acute and convalescent COVID-19 samples were obtained from the United States, Italy and Spain.

In the authors' methods: Reference gene primer amplification gave nucleated cell count estimates. Clones were read by immunoSEQ multiplex PCR, and TCRdb kept only the in-frame ones, dropping some. V and J calls and clone size are as listed in that table; D and trimming were resolved from the DNA. The sample lists hundreds of thousands of clones; under 95% were seen once. Germline V gives CDR1 SGHNT, CDR2 YENEEA. The CDR3 sequence is 13 residues long. V gave up 5 bases and J gave up 8 bases, with 13 bases separating them. This chain uses TRBV11-3 with TRBJ2-1; D is possibly TRBD2 (5 bases). This clonotype was sampled from a woman aged 18 to 35 who had recovered from COVID-19. The sample consisted of peripheral blood. The CDR3 DNA sequence: TGTGCCAGCAGCCCCACTAGACGGGATGAGCAGTTCTTC. This encodes CASSPTRRDEQFF.